Below are 32 T cell receptor beta chains sequenced from a single sample in a study of shared clonotypes between healthy human individuals. Using immunoSEQ multiplex PCR, the repertoire was profiled, and TCRdb retains in-frame clones only, with some absent. The sample contains hundreds of thousands of clones, roughly 95% of which appear only once. As defined, naive CD8 cells were CD45RO-negative and positively selected for CCR7, with terminally differentiated effector memory CD45RA+ cells excluded. The sequenced material came from naive CD8+ T cells sorted from blood. The receptors come from a woman aged 25 to 39 in good health.

The CDR3: CATSRERGVRVDTQYF. The CDR3 coding sequence is TGTGCCACCAGCAGAGAGAGAGGAGTTAGGGTTGATACGCAGTATTTT. The rearrangement uses TRBV15 and TRBJ2-3; no firm D call. V lost 0 bases and J 6 bases, leaving 16 bases between the germline ends. The CDR3 is 16 residues long. Germline V gives CDR1 LNHNV, CDR2 YYDKDF (reference sequence).

The genes are TRBV7-9 and TRBJ2-5; D is unclear. The J call may be wrong; the DNA end is better matched by TRBJ2-7. This CDR3 contains 14 residues. The germline V gene encodes CDR1 SEHNR and CDR2 FQNEAQ (reference sequence). CDR3 sequence (DNA): TGTGCCAGCAGCTTCCTAGGCCCCTCCTACGAGCAGTACTTC. Amino acids: CASSFLGPSYEQYF.

CDR3 in amino acids: CASAALTGGHYEQYF. CDR3 DNA sequence: TGTGCCAGTGCGGCTCTAACAGGGGGCCATTACGAGCAGTACTTC. The chain employs TRBV19 and TRBJ2-7; 9 nucleotides match TRBD1. The CDR3 contains 15 residues. The V and J ends lost 8 bases and 4 bases, in that order; junction bases with no gene match: 12. Germline CDR1 is LNHDA and CDR2 is SQIVND (reference sequence).

V and J are TRBV5-4 and TRBJ2-1; the D is unclear. Germline V gene sequence: CDR1 SGHNT, CDR2 YYREEE (reference sequence). CDR3 size: 14 residues. V lost 0 bases and J 2 bases, leaving 6 bases between the germline ends. CDR3 in amino acids: CASSLGQTYNEQFF. The CDR3 DNA is TGTGCCAGCAGCTTGGGGCAGACCTACAATGAGCAGTTCTTC.

The V call is TRBV5-1, the J call TRBJ1-4, with 7 bases matching TRBD1. Germline CDR1 reads SGHRS; CDR2 reads YFSETQ. The CDR3 runs to 18 residues. The V segment lost 3 bases and the J segment 4 bases; nucleotides outside the gene matches: 15. CDR3 region: CASSSRRGAGGNNEKLFF. CDR3 coding DNA: TGCGCCAGCAGCTCAAGGCGTGGGGCAGGGGGGAATAATGAAAAACTGTTTTTT.

This chain connects TRBV21-1 to TRBJ2-1; the listed D gene, TRBD1, was not tested against the DNA. TRBV21-1 is described as a pseudogene. This CDR3 comprises 13 residues. DNA for the CDR3: TGTGCCAGCCGACCGGGACAGAGCAATGAGCAGTTCTTC. The encoded protein is CASRPGQSNEQFF.

This clone was seen once. The chain is built from TRBV6-1 and TRBJ2-5; 9 positions agree with TRBD1. The V and J ends lost 3 bases and 5 bases, in that order; junction bases with no gene match: 13. The germline CDR1 and CDR2 sequences are MNHNS and SASEGT. The CDR3 consists of 17 residues. The CDR3 protein is CASSEGLGTGLSETQYF. CDR3 coding DNA: TGTGCCAGCAGTGAGGGTTTGGGGACAGGGCTCTCGGAGACCCAGTACTTC.

The rearrangement links TRBV6-5 to TRBJ2-1; 8 nucleotides align to TRBD1. The CDR3 is made up of 12 amino acids. The germline gives CDR1 MNHEY, CDR2 SVGAGI. Trimming at V came to 5 bases and at J to 7 bases, leaving 1 base not matched to a gene. CDR3 region: CASSRTGNEQFF. In DNA form, the CDR3 reads TGTGCCAGCAGTCGGACAGGGAATGAGCAGTTCTTC.

The J gene is TRBJ1-2, the V gene TRBV14; 9 bases match TRBD1. Germline V gene sequence: CDR1 SGHDN, CDR2 FVKESK. Trimming removed 4 bases from V and 6 bases from J; junction bases left unmatched: 12. This CDR3 has 16 amino acids. The DNA of the CDR3 is TGTGCCAGCAGCCCAACGGGGACAGGGCGACAGAATGGCTACACCTTC. Encoded protein: CASSPTGTGRQNGYTF.

The chain couples TRBV6-6 to TRBJ1-5; the D gene is possibly TRBD1 (5 bases). Germline values: CDR1 MNHNY, CDR2 SVGAGI (reference sequence). V lost 4 bases and J 7 bases, leaving 11 bases between the germline ends. This CDR3 has 13 residues. CDR3 region: CASSSGGGQPQHF. The DNA of the CDR3 is TGTGCCAGCAGTTCTGGGGGAGGCCAGCCCCAGCATTTT.

The DNA of the CDR3 is TGTGCCAGCAGTTCGTTCCCCAAAAACAATGAGCAGTTCTTC. Its translation is CASSSFPKNNEQFF. The chain links TRBV27 to TRBJ2-1, with D unresolved. The CDR3 runs 14 residues. The V gene lost 4 bases and the J gene lost 5 bases, with 12 bases spanning the gap. Germline V CDR1 and CDR2: MNHEY, SMNVEV (reference sequence).

The rearrangement joins TRBV27 to TRBJ1-2; D gene ambiguous. CDR3 length: 13 residues. Germline V gene sequence: CDR1 MNHEY, CDR2 SMNVEV (reference sequence). V shed 3 bases and J shed 7 bases, with 12 bases lying between them. CDR3 DNA sequence: TGTGCCAGCAGTTTCGTCAGAAACGCTGGCTACACCTTC. Translated, it gives CASSFVRNAGYTF.

This chain connects TRBV4-1 to TRBJ2-7, with D unclear. The CDR3 has 15 amino acids. Trimming took off 6 bases at V and 0 bases at J, with 15 bases between the two ends. CDR1 and CDR2 (germline): MGHRA, YSYEKL. CDR3 bases: TGCGCCAGCAGTCTTGGCTACCTGAGCTCCTACGAGCAGTACTTC. Translation: CASSLGYLSSYEQYF.

The rearrangement uses TRBV6-4 and TRBJ2-2; D unresolved. The CDR3 sequence is 14 residues long. Trimming stripped 5 bases from V and 3 bases from J, with 10 bases between. Per the germline V gene, CDR1 is MRHNA and CDR2 is SNTAGT. CDR3 amino acids: CASSPGRYTGELFF. The DNA of the CDR3 is TGTGCCAGCAGTCCCGGACGGTACACCGGGGAGCTGTTTTTT.

The J gene is TRBJ1-5, the V gene TRBV7-3; tentatively, D is TRBD1 (6 bases). The CDR3 loop spans 13 amino acids. Trimming shortened V by 7 bases and J by 5 bases, and 12 bases separated the two germline ends. Germline assignment: CDR1 SGHTA and CDR2 FQGTGA. The CDR3 sequence: CASTRDTYQPQHF. In DNA form, the CDR3 reads TGTGCCAGCACAAGGGACACCTATCAGCCCCAGCATTTT.

The chain is built from TRBV30 and TRBJ1-6, with TRBD1 matching 10 bases. Germline V lookup: CDR1 GTSNPN, CDR2 SVGIG (reference sequence). Trimming removed 2 bases from V and 9 bases from J; junction bases left unmatched: 4. The CDR3 contains 14 residues. The CDR3 sequence: CAWSPGQGTSPLHF. CDR3 nucleotide sequence: TGTGCCTGGAGTCCGGGACAGGGGACTTCACCCCTCCACTTT.

The V gene is TRBV25-1, the J gene TRBJ1-2; D gene ambiguous. The V and J ends lost 3 bases and 0 bases respectively, with 5 bases between them. Germline CDR1 MGHDK, CDR2 SYGVNS. The CDR3 contains 13 residues. The CDR3 is CASSDSANYGYTF. The CDR3, as DNA: TGTGCCAGCAGTGACAGCGCTAACTATGGCTACACCTTC.

This chain links TRBV29-1 with TRBJ2-5; 10 bases map to TRBD2. This CDR3 has 13 residues. The V segment lost 8 bases and the J segment 5 bases; nucleotides outside the gene matches: 8. Germline V gives CDR1 SQVTM, CDR2 ANQGSEA. The CDR3 here is CSLLAGELETQYF. CDR3 nucleotides: TGCAGCCTCCTAGCGGGAGAATTGGAGACCCAGTACTTC.

This chain joins TRBV28 and TRBJ1-2; TRBD1 is a possible D gene (6 bases). Per the germline V gene, CDR1 is MDHEN and CDR2 is SYDVKM. V was pared by 5 bases and J by 5 bases, with 24 bases between. This CDR3 comprises 17 residues. CDR3 sequence: CASSTFLEQGGLYGYTF. In DNA, the CDR3 is TGTGCCAGCAGTACCTTCCTCGAACAAGGGGGGCTTTATGGCTACACCTTC.

V is TRBV7-9 and J is TRBJ1-2, with D perhaps TRBD1 (5 bases). CDR3 length: 14 residues. Per germline, CDR1 SEHNR and CDR2 FQNEAQ (reference sequence). With 3 bases removed from V and 2 bases from J, the gap between germline ends came to 10 bases. As DNA, the CDR3 is TGTGCCAGCAGCTTTCCAGGGATAAACTATGGCTACACCTTC. Protein: CASSFPGINYGYTF.

CDR3 sequence reads: CASSVEMELDEQYF. The CDR3 DNA reads TGTGCCAGCAGTGTAGAGATGGAGTTGGACGAGCAGTACTTC. V usage is TRBV28 and J usage is TRBJ2-7; D not resolved. Trimming pared 5 bases from V and 5 bases from J, leaving 16 bases between. CDR3 length: 14 residues. The V gene's germline CDR1 is MDHEN and CDR2 SYDVKM.

J is TRBJ2-5 and V is TRBV28; the D gene is possibly TRBD2 (6 bases). The better agreement between TRBJ2-7 and the DNA end casts doubt on the J call. CDR1 is MDHEN, CDR2 SYDVKM, per germline. This CDR3 comprises 14 residues. CDR3 coding DNA: TGTGCCAGCAGTCGGGACTCGATGCCCTACGAGCAGTACTTC. Encoded protein: CASSRDSMPYEQYF.

The V gene is TRBV11-2, the J gene TRBJ2-7, with D hard to call. The V gene's germline CDR1 is SGHAT and CDR2 FQNNGV. The CDR3 extends over 16 amino acids. V lost 5 bases to trimming and J lost 0 bases, with 17 bases between them. Here the CDR3 reads CASSTHLRISSYEQYF. The CDR3 coding sequence is TGTGCCAGCAGCACCCACCTTAGGATCTCCTCCTACGAGCAGTACTTC. Full variable domain (remainder filled in from reference TRBV11-2 and TRBJ2-7): EAGVAQSPRYKIIEKRQSVAFWCNPISGHATLYWYQQILGQGPKLLIQFQNNGVVDDSQLPKDRFSAERLKGVDSTLKIQPAKLEDSAVYLCASSTHLRISSYEQYFGPGTRLTVT.

This chain connects TRBV7-9 to TRBJ1-2; no firm D call. The CDR3 consists of 12 residues. In germline, CDR1 is SEHNR, CDR2 FQNEAQ (reference sequence). V was shortened by 5 bases and J by 5 bases, with 9 bases between the two germline ends. The CDR3 here is CASSGRGYGYTF. The CDR3 coding sequence is TGTGCCAGCAGCGGCCGGGGTTATGGCTACACCTTC.

This clone was seen a single time. The gene calls are TRBV18 and TRBJ1-3; D remains unclear. The V and J ends lost 3 bases and 0 bases respectively, with 9 bases between them. The CDR3 covers 15 residues. Germline CDR1 and CDR2: KGHSH and LQKENI. Here the CDR3 reads CASSPSSDSGNTIYF. Written as DNA, the CDR3 is TGTGCCAGCTCACCCAGCAGCGACTCTGGAAACACCATATATTTT.

The chain recombines TRBV5-6 with TRBJ2-5; TRBD2 aligns across 11 bases. The V segment lost 4 bases and the J segment 7 bases; nucleotides outside the gene matches: 9. CDR1 and CDR2 from the germline V gene are SGHDT and YYEEEE. The CDR3 length is 15 residues. As DNA, the CDR3 is TGTGCCAGCAGCCTGGGACTAGCGGTTTCGGGGACCCAGTACTTC. It encodes CASSLGLAVSGTQYF.

This clone was observed a single time. The chain joins TRBV10-1 to TRBJ2-5; TRBD1 matches at 7 bases. The CDR3 loop spans 14 amino acids. In germline, CDR1 is WNHNN, CDR2 SYGVQD (reference sequence). V shed 4 bases and J 5 bases; nucleotides not matched to a gene: 7. For the CDR3, the DNA is TGCGCCAGCAGTGGGTCAGGGGGTGTTGAGACCCAGTACTTC. Its translation is CASSGSGGVETQYF.

V usage is TRBV13 and J usage is TRBJ2-7, with a weak D call TRBD1 (6 bases). V shed 4 bases and J shed 0 bases, with 13 bases lying between them. The CDR3 spans 15 residues. CDR1 PRHDT and CDR2 FYEKMQ come from the germline V gene (reference sequence). CDR3 nucleotides: TGTGCCAGCAGCTACACCGGGACAAGCTCCTACGAGCAGTACTTC. It encodes CASSYTGTSSYEQYF.

V usage is TRBV28 and J usage is TRBJ1-5; D might be TRBD1 (6 bases). The CDR3 is 17 amino acids. Trimming removed 2 bases from V and 2 bases from J, with 16 bases in between. Germline CDR1 reads MDHEN; CDR2 reads SYDVKM. The CDR3 sequence is CASSLVYRESGNQPQHF. The DNA of the CDR3 is TGTGCCAGCAGTTTAGTGTACAGGGAGTCTGGCAATCAGCCCCAGCATTTT.

This chain uses TRBV7-2 with TRBJ1-3, with 9 bases aligning to TRBD1. CDR1 and CDR2 (germline): SGHTA, FQGNSA. This CDR3 is built from 15 residues. V shed 1 base, J shed 2 bases, and the junction held 0 bases outside the gene matches. As DNA, the CDR3 is TGTGCCAGCAGCTTAGGGACAGGGGCTGGAAACACCATATATTTT. Encoded protein: CASSLGTGAGNTIYF.

The chain combines TRBV5-6 with TRBJ2-7, with 9 bases that match TRBD2. Trimming removed 2 bases from V and 0 bases from J; junction bases left unmatched: 9. The CDR3 has 17 amino acids. The germline gives CDR1 SGHDT, CDR2 YYEEEE. This chain's CDR3 is CASSLQTPSGISYEQYF. CDR3 nucleotide sequence: TGTGCCAGCAGCTTACAAACGCCTAGCGGGATCTCCTACGAGCAGTACTTC.

This clone appeared once. The chain couples TRBV9 to TRBJ2-5; D not resolved. Germline values: CDR1 SGDLS, CDR2 YYNGEE. Trimming shortened V by 4 bases and J by 0 bases, and 19 bases separated the two germline ends. CDR3 length equals 17 residues. CDR3 nucleotide sequence: TGTGCCAGCAGCCCCCCCCTCCGGAACTTGTACCAAGAGACCCAGTACTTC. This gives the protein CASSPPLRNLYQETQYF.